The sequence of this TCR beta chain was determined in a study of blood T cell repertoires in COVID-19. The method was immunoSEQ multiplex PCR; TCRdb's version includes in-frame clones alone and lacks a portion of them. The data show about 210,000 clones, more than 65% seen once. The CDR3 covers 15 residues. V dropped 4 bases and J dropped 7; count of bases not matched to a gene: 8. CDR1 is MGHDK, CDR2 SYGVNS, per germline. The genes are TRBV25-1 and TRBJ2-1; 9 bases fit TRBD2. The specimen sequenced was peripheral blood. The receptor was derived from a man aged 45 to 65 with active or convalescent COVID-19. The CDR3 DNA is TGTGCCAGCAGTGTCCGACTAGCGGTAGGGAATGAGCAGTTCTTC. This encodes CASSVRLAVGNEQFF.